Each of the 8 T cell receptor beta chains below was sequenced from the same sample in a study of T cell changes during pregnancy in multiple sclerosis. TCRdb keeps only in-frame clones here, not all; method: immunoSEQ multiplex PCR. The data contain around 65,000 clones, over 80% of them seen just once; the ten biggest clones take up more than 2.5%. This sample comprised peripheral blood, obtained in the second trimester of pregnancy. These receptors were obtained from a female donor in good health, enrolled as a control in a pregnancy study.

The chain joins TRBV21-1 to TRBJ1-2; TRBD1, the table's D call, was not compared with the DNA. TRBV21-1 is labeled a pseudogene. The CDR3 consists of 19 residues. CDR3 residues: CASSKSCRTGEPANYGYTF. The CDR3 DNA reads as TGTGCCAGCAGCAAAAGTTGTAGGACAGGGGAACCAGCTAACTATGGCTACACCTTC.

This chain uses TRBV9 with TRBJ2-1; TRBD2 agrees at 8 bases. The CDR3 runs to 15 residues. From germline, CDR1 is SGDLS and CDR2 YYNGEE. The ends lost 0 bases at V and 5 bases at J; junction bases unmatched: 4. The CDR3 sequence is CASSVGLAGHNEQFF. The CDR3, as DNA: TGTGCCAGCAGCGTAGGGCTAGCGGGCCACAATGAGCAGTTCTTC. The whole variable domain, filled in from reference TRBV9 and TRBJ2-1, reads DSGVTQTPKHLITATGQRVTLRCSPRSGDLSVYWYQQSLDQGLQFLIQYYNGEERAKGNILERFSAQQFPDLHSELNLSSLELGDSALYFCASSVGLAGHNEQFFGPGTRLTVL.

The gene calls are TRBV5-5 and TRBJ2-3; 12 bases fit TRBD2. This CDR3 is built from 17 residues. Trimming removed 3 bases from V and 5 bases from J; junction bases left unmatched: 10. In germline, CDR1 is SGHKS, CDR2 YYEKEE (reference sequence). The CDR3 DNA reads TGTGCCAGCAGCTCAAGGCTAGCGGGGGGGCCCTTAGATACGCAGTATTTT. This translates into CASSSRLAGGPLDTQYF.

The CDR3: CASSVDGRYNEQFF. The CDR3 DNA reads as TGTGCCAGCAGCGTCGACGGCAGGTACAATGAGCAGTTCTTC. V usage is TRBV9 and J usage is TRBJ2-1; D remains ambiguous. The CDR3 is made up of 14 amino acids. The germline CDR1 and CDR2 sequences are SGDLS and YYNGEE. Between the trimmed V and J ends, which lost 2 bases and 4 bases, there was a span of 10 bases.

V usage is TRBV29-1 and J usage is TRBJ2-5; 9 bases align to TRBD1. Germline values: CDR1 SQVTM, CDR2 ANQGSEA. V lost 7 bases, J lost 4 bases, and 16 bases stayed unmatched. The CDR3 sequence is 16 residues long. CDR3 coding DNA: TGCAGCGCTGGGACAGGGCTAGCGCGAAGGGGAGAGACCCAGTACTTC. Translation gives CSAGTGLARRGETQYF.

The chain employs TRBV6-1 and TRBJ1-1; D not resolved. This CDR3 has 13 residues. V lost 4 bases, J lost 7 bases, and 13 bases lay in between. CDR1 MNHNS and CDR2 SASEGT come from the germline V gene. This CDR3 is CASSVRARHEAFF. The CDR3, as DNA: TGTGCCAGCAGTGTGAGGGCCAGACATGAAGCTTTCTTT.

In this sample, this clone turned up once. DNA of the CDR3: TGTGCCAGCAGCGTAGAGGCGGCGCGGCCCCTCCACTTT. Translated: CASSVEAARPLHF. The chain joins TRBV9 to TRBJ1-6; D not resolved. The germline gives CDR1 SGDLS, CDR2 YYNGEE. V lost 0 bases and J lost 13, with 11 bases in between. This CDR3 region has 13 residues.

V usage is TRBV6-1 and J usage is TRBJ1-2; TRBD1 aligns across 7 bases. The V gene's germline CDR1 is MNHNS and CDR2 SASEGT. The CDR3 loop spans 13 amino acids. Losses at the gene ends were 4 bases for V and 2 bases for J; bases not matched to a gene: 1. CDR3 nucleotide sequence: TGTGCCAGCAGTGGACAGGGCAACTATGGCTACACCTTC. Residues: CASSGQGNYGYTF.